The 7 T cell receptor beta chains listed next were all sequenced from one sample in a study of T cells in Graves' hyperthyroidism and ophthalmopathy. The investigators amplified TCR beta CDR3 regions from RNA transcripts. HTBI primers were employed in a first-round RT-PCR of the TCR CDR3. TCRdb ran MiXCR on the multiplex PCR reads and lists one entry per CDR3 protein. The table shows approximately 400,000 distinct CDR3 sequences, with approximately 15% occurring only once. What was sequenced was blood. All receptors derive from an older woman with Graves' hyperthyroidism.

This clonotype was recorded a few times. V gene TRBV12-3 or TRBV12-4 combines with J gene TRBJ2-2; the D is unclear. This CDR3 has 13 residues. V dropped 5 bases and J dropped 6 bases, with 10 bases sitting between them. This chain's CDR3 is CASSAVMSGELFF. Here the CDR3 DNA reads TGTGCCAGCAGTGCCGTCATGTCCGGGGAGCTGTTTTTT.

This clonotype has a count of ten or more. This chain links TRBV18 with TRBJ1-4; possibly TRBD1 for D (5 bases). Between the trimmed V and J ends, which lost 5 bases and 8 bases, there was a span of 18 bases. The germline V gene encodes CDR1 KGHSH and CDR2 LQKENI. The CDR3 has 15 residues. As DNA, the CDR3 is TGTGCCAGCTCAGGAGGGAACGGCCAGGGAGAAAAACTGTTTTTT. It translates to CASSGGNGQGEKLFF.

This clonotype was observed at least ten times. The V call is TRBV6-1, the J call TRBJ2-7; TRBD1 is a possible D gene (6 bases). Trimming took off 10 bases at V and 4 bases at J, with 14 bases between the two ends. Germline-derived CDR1 and CDR2 are MNHNS and SASEGT. The CDR3 has 12 residues. In DNA form, the CDR3 reads TGTGCCACCTCGGACAGAGGTTACGAGCAGTACTTC. This gives the protein CATSDRGYEQYF.

The J gene is TRBJ2-1, the V gene TRBV27, with 14 nucleotides matching TRBD2. V shed 2 bases, J shed 5 bases, and the junction held 8 bases outside the gene matches. CDR1 is MNHEY, CDR2 SMNVEV, per germline (reference sequence). This CDR3 comprises 18 residues. CDR3: CASSLGTSGRKPHNEQFF. Written as DNA, the CDR3 is TGTGCCAGCAGTTTAGGGACTAGCGGGAGAAAACCACACAATGAGCAGTTCTTC.

The chain employs TRBV27 and TRBJ2-7; TRBD1 agrees at 7 bases. V lost 7 bases to trimming and J lost 0 bases; unmatched junction nucleotides: 6. CDR1 is MNHEY and CDR2 is SMNVEV in the germline V gene (reference sequence). The CDR3 is 14 amino acids. DNA for the CDR3: TGTGCCAGCACGAGAGGGGACAGCTCCTACGAGCAGTACTTC. Amino acids: CASTRGDSSYEQYF.

This clonotype was seen ten or more times. J is TRBJ1-2 and V is TRBV29-1, with 10 bases that match TRBD1. Trimming cost V 5 bases and J 4 bases; bases outside gene matches: 1. Germline values: CDR1 SQVTM, CDR2 ANQGSEA. The CDR3 is 12 residues long. CDR3 nucleotides: TGCAGCGTTAGGACAGGGGGCTATGGCTACACCTTC. It translates to CSVRTGGYGYTF.

This clonotype was counted at least ten times. This chain connects TRBV7-3 to TRBJ2-1; tentative D call: TRBD1 (6 bases). V gave up 5 bases and J gave up 3 bases, with 20 bases separating them. The CDR3 runs 17 residues. Germline CDR1 reads SGHTA; CDR2 reads FQGTGA. The CDR3 DNA follows: TGTGCCAGCAGCGATAATGTTGGGGCCAGGGGCTACAATGAGCAGTTCTTC. Its protein is CASSDNVGARGYNEQFF.